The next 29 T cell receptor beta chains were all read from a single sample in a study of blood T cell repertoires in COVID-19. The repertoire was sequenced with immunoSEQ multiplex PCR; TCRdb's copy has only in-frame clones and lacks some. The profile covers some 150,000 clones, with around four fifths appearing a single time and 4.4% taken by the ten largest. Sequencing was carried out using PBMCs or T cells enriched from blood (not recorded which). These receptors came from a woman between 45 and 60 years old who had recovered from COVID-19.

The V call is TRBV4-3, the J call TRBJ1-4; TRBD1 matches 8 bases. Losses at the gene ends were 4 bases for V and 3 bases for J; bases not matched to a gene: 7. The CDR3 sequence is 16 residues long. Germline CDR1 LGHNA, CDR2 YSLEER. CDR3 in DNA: TGCGCCAGCAGCCTCGGCCAGGGGGCGGCTAATGAAAAACTGTTTTTT. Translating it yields CASSLGQGAANEKLFF.

CDR3 loop: CASGGGTTDTQYF. As DNA, the CDR3 is TGCGCCAGCGGGGGGGGAACCACAGATACGCAGTATTTT. J is TRBJ2-3 and V is TRBV5-1; TRBD2 agrees at 7 bases. Germline CDR1 reads SGHRS; CDR2 reads YFSETQ. This CDR3 comprises 13 residues. The V gene end was trimmed by 7 bases and the J gene end by 2 bases; junction bases not matched to a gene: 4. Combining the CDR3 with reference TRBV5-1 and TRBJ2-3 gives the whole variable domain KAGVTQTPRYLIKTRGQQVTLSCSPISGHRSVSWYQQTPGQGLQFLFEYFSETQRNKGNFPGRFSGRQFSNSRSEMNVSTLELGDSALYLCASGGGTTDTQYFGPGTRLTVL.

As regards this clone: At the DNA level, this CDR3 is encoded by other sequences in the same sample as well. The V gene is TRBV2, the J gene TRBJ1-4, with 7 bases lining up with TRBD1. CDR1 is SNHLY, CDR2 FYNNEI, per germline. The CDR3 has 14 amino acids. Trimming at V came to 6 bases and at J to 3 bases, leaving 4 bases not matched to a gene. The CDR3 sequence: CASRGDSPNEKLFF. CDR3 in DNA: TGTGCCAGCAGGGGGGACAGTCCTAATGAAAAACTGTTTTTT. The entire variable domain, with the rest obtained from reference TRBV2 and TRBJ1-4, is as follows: EPEVTQTPSHQVTQMGQEVILRCVPISNHLYFYWYRQILGQKVEFLVSFYNNEISEKSEIFDDQFSVERPDGSNFTLKIRSTKLEDSAMYFCASRGDSPNEKLFFGSGTQLSVL.

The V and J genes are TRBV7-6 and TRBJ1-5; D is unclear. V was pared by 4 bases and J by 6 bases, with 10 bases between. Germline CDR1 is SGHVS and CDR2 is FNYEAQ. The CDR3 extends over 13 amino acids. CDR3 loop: CASSSSEGQPQHF. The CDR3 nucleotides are TGTGCCAGCAGCTCCTCGGAGGGTCAGCCCCAGCATTTT.

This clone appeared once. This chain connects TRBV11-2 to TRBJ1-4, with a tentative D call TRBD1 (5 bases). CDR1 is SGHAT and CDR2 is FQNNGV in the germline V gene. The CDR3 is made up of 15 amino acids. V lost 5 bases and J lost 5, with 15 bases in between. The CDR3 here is CASSPGELQNEKLFF. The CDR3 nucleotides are TGTGCCAGCAGCCCGGGGGAGCTACAGAATGAAAAACTGTTTTTT.

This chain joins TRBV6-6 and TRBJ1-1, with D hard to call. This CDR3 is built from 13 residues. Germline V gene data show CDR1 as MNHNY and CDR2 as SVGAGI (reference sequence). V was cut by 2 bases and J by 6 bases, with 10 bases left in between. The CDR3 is CASSYGSVPEAFF. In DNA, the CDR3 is TGTGCCAGCAGTTACGGGAGTGTTCCTGAAGCTTTCTTT.

The CDR3 coding sequence is TGCGCCAGCAGCCAACGGGGCAATGAGCAGTTCTTC. It specifies CASSQRGNEQFF. The gene calls are TRBV4-1 and TRBJ2-1; a possible D gene is TRBD2 (5 bases). Germline-derived CDR1 and CDR2 are MGHRA and YSYEKL. The CDR3 extends over 12 amino acids. The V end lost 2 bases, the J end lost 6 bases, and 5 bases lay between the germline ends.

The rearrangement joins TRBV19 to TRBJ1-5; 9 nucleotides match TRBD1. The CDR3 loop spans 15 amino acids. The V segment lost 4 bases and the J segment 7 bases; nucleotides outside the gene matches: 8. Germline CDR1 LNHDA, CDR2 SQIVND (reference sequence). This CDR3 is CASSTDRGAWQPQHF. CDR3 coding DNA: TGTGCCAGTAGTACAGACAGGGGGGCTTGGCAGCCCCAGCATTTT.

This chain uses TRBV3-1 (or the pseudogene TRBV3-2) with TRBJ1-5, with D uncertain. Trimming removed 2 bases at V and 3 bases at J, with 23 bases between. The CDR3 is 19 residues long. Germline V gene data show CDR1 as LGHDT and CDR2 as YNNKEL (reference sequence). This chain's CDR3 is CASSQRTREEGVDNQPQHF. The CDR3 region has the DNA TGTGCCAGCAGCCAAAGAACAAGAGAGGAGGGCGTAGACAATCAGCCCCAGCATTTT.

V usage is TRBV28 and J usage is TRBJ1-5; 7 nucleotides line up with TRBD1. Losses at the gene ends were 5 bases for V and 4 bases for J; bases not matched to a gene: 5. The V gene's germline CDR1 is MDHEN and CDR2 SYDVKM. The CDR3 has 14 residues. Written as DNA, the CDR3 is TGTGCCAGCAGTCCGGCAGGGGGGAATCAGCCCCAGCATTTT. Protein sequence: CASSPAGGNQPQHF.

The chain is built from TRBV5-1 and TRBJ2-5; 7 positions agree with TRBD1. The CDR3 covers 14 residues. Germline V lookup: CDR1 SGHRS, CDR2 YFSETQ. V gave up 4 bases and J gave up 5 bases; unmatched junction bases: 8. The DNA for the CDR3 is TGCGCCAGCAGCGACAGGGCGAGTATTGAGACCCAGTACTTC. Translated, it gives CASSDRASIETQYF.

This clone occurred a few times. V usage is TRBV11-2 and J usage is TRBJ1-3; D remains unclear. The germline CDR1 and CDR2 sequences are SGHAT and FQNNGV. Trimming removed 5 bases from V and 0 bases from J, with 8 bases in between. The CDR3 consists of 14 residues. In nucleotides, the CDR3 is TGTGCCAGCAGCCCCTGGAGCTCTGGAAACACCATATATTTT. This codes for CASSPWSSGNTIYF. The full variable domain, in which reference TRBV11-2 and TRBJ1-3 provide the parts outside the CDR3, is EAGVAQSPRYKIIEKRQSVAFWCNPISGHATLYWYQQILGQGPKLLIQFQNNGVVDDSQLPKDRFSAERLKGVDSTLKIQPAKLEDSAVYLCASSPWSSGNTIYFGEGSWLTVV.

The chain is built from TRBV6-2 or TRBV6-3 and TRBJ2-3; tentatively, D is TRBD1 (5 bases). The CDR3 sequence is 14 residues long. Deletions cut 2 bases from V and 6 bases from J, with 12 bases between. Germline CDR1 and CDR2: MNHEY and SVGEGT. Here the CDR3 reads CASSYGAHGDTQYF. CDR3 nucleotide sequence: TGTGCCAGCAGTTACGGGGCCCATGGCGATACGCAGTATTTT.

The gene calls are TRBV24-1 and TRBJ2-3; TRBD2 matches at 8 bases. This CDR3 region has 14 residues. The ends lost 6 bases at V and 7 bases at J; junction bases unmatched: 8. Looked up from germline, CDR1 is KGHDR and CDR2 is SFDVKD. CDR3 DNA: TGTGCCACCAGTCGTCGGGAGGGTATCTATACGCAGTATTTT. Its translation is CATSRREGIYTQYF.

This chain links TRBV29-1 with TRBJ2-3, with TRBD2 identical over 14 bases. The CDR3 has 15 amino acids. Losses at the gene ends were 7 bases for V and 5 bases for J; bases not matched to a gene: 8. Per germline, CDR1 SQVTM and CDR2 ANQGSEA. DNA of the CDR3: TGCAGCGCCGGGACTAGCGGGGGTTCCCGAGATACGCAGTATTTT. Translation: CSAGTSGGSRDTQYF.

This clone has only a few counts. CDR3 bases: TGCGCCAGCAGCCAAGAACGGGAGGGCCGAAACACCGGGGAGCTGTTTTTT. Its protein product is CASSQEREGRNTGELFF. The rearrangement joins TRBV4-3 to TRBJ2-2, with TRBD2 matching over 8 bases. Germline V lookup: CDR1 LGHNA, CDR2 YSLEER. The CDR3 totals 17 residues. Trimming at V came to 0 bases and at J to 2 bases, leaving 5 bases not matched to a gene.

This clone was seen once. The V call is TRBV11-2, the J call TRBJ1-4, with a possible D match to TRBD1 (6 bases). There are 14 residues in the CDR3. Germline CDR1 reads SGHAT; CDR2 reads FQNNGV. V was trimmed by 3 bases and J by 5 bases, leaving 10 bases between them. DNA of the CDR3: TGTGCCAGCAGCTTTGGCCAGGGGAATGAAAAACTGTTTTTT. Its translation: CASSFGQGNEKLFF.

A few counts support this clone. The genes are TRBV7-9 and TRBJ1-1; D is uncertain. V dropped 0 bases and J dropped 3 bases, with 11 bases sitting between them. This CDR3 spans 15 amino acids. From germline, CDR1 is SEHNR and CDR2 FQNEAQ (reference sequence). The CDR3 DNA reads TGTGCCAGCAGCTTAGCGAGGCGGAGGGACACTGAAGCTTTCTTT. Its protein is CASSLARRRDTEAFF.

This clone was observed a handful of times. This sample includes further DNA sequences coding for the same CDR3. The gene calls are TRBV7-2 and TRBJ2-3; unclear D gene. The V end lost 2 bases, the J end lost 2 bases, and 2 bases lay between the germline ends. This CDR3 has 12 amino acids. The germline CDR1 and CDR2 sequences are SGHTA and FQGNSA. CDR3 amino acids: CASSLYTDTQYF. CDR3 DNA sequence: TGTGCCAGCAGCTTATACACAGATACGCAGTATTTT.

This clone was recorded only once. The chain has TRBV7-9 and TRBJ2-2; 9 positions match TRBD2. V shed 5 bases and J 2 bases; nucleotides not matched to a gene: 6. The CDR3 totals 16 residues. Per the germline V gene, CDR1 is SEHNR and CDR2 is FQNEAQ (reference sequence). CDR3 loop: CASSVSGGVNTGELFF. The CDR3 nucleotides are TGTGCCAGCAGCGTTAGCGGGGGTGTCAACACCGGGGAGCTGTTTTTT.

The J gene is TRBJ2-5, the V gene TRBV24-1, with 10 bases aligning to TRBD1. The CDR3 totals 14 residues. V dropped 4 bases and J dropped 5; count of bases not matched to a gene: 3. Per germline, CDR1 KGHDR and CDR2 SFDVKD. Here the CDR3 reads CATSEPGQGETQYF. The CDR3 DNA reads TGTGCCACCAGTGAACCGGGACAGGGGGAGACCCAGTACTTC.

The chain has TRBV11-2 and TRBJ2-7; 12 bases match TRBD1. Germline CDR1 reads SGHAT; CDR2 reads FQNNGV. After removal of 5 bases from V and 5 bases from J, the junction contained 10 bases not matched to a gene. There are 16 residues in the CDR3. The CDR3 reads CASSRGQGAVGNEQYV. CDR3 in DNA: TGTGCCAGCAGCCGGGGACAGGGGGCAGTCGGGAACGAGCAGTACGTC.

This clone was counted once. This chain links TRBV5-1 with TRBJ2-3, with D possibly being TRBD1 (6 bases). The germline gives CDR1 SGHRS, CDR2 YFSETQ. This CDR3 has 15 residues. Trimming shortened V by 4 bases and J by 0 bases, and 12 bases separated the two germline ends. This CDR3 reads CASSPRTDSTDTQYF. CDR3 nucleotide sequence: TGCGCCAGCAGCCCCCGGACAGATAGCACAGATACGCAGTATTTT.

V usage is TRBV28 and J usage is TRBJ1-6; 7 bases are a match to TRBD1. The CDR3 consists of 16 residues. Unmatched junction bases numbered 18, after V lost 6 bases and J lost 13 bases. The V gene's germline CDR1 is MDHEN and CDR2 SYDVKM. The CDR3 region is CASRSGTALVVDPLHF. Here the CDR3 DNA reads TGTGCCAGCAGGTCCGGGACAGCCCTTGTGGTGGACCCCCTCCACTTT.

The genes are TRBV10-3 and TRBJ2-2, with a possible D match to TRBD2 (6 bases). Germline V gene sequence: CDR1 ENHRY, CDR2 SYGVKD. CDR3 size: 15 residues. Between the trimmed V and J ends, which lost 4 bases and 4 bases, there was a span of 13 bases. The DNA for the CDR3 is TGTGCCATCAGTGCCGGAGCGGGCATCACCGGGGAGCTGTTTTTT. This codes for CAISAGAGITGELFF.

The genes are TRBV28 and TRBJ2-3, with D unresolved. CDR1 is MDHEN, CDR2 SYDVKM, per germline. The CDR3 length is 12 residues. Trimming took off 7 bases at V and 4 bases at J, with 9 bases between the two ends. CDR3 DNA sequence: TGTGCCAGCAATCAGGCTTCAGATACGCAGTATTTT. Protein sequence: CASNQASDTQYF.

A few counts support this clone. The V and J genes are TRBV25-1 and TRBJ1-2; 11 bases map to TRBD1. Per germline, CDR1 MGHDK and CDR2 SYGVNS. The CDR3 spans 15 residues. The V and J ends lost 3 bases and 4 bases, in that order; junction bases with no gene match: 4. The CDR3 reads CASSDGQGAGYGYTF. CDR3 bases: TGTGCCAGCAGTGACGGACAGGGGGCCGGCTATGGCTACACCTTC.

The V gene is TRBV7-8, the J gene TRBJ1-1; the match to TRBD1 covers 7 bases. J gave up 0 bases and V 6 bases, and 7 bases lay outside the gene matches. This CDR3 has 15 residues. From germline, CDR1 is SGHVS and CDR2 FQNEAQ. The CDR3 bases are TGTGCCAGCAGGCGAACCGGGACAGTGAACACTGAAGCTTTCTTT. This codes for CASRRTGTVNTEAFF.

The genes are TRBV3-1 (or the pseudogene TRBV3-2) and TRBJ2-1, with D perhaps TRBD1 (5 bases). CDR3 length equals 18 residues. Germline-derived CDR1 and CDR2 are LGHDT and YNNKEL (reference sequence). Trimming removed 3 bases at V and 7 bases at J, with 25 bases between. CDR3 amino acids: CASSQQGQVRWDMNEQFF. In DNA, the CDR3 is TGTGCCAGCAGCCAGCAGGGTCAGGTGAGGTGGGATATGAATGAGCAGTTCTTC.